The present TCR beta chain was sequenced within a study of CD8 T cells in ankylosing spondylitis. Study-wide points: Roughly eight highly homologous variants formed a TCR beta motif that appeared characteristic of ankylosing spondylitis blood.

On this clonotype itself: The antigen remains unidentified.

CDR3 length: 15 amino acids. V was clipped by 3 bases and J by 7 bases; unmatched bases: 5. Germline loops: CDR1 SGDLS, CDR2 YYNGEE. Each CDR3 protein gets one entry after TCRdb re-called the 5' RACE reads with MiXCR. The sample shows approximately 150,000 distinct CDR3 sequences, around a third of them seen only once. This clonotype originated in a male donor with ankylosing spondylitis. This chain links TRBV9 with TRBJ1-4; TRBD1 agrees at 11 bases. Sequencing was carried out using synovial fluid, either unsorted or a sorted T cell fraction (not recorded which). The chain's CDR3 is CASSERTGGTEKLFF. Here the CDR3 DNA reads TGTGCCAGCAGCGAGAGGACAGGGGGCACTGAAAAACTGTTTTTT.